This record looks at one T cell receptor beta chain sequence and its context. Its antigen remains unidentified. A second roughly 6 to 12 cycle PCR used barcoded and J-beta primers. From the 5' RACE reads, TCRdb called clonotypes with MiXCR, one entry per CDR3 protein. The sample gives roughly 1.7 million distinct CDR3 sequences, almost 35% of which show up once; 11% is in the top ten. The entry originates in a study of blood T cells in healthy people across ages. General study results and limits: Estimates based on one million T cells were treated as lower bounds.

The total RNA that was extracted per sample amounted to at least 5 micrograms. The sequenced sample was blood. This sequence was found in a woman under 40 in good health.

CDR3 residues: CASSLVLGTDTQYF. The CDR3 nucleotides are TGTGCCAGCAGCTTAGTTCTCGGCACAGATACGCAGTATTTT. The chain links TRBV11-2 to TRBJ2-3; D is unclear. Germline CDR1 and CDR2: SGHAT and FQNNGV. The CDR3 consists of 14 residues. The V end was cut by 1 base, the J end by 1 base, with 6 bases between. The variable domain in full, completed from reference TRBV11-2 and TRBJ2-3, reads EAGVAQSPRYKIIEKRQSVAFWCNPISGHATLYWYQQILGQGPKLLIQFQNNGVVDDSQLPKDRFSAERLKGVDSTLKIQPAKLEDSAVYLCASSLVLGTDTQYFGPGTRLTVL.